This T cell receptor beta chain originates from a study of T cells in Graves' hyperthyroidism and ophthalmopathy. The junction had 9 bases not matched to a gene; V was cut back by 5 bases and J by 1 base. The CDR3 has 16 amino acids. Germline lookup yields CDR1 LNHDA and CDR2 SQIVND (reference sequence). Using RNA transcripts as the source, TCR beta CDR3 regions were amplified. RT-PCR in the first round (using the HTBI primer set) targeted the TCR CDR3. A single record per CDR3 protein comes from TCRdb applying MiXCR to the multiplex PCR reads. The sample carries under 350,000 distinct CDR3 sequences, about 20% recorded once.

The genes are TRBV19 and TRBJ2-5, with TRBD1 matching over 8 bases. This TCR came from a woman in her fifties or sixties with Graves' hyperthyroidism. Material for sequencing was blood. The CDR3 DNA sequence: TGTGCCAGTAGTGCAGACAGGGGCGAGACCCAAGAGACCCAGTACTTC. Its protein product is CASSADRGETQETQYF.